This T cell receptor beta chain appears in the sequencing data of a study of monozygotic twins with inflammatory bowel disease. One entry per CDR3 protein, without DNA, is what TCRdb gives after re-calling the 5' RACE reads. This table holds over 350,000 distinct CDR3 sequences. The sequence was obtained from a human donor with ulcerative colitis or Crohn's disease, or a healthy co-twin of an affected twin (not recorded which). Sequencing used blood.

The CDR3 loop reads CASSLAGGTTNYGYTF. This sequence joins TRBV5-1 and TRBJ1-2; lacking DNA, the TRBD1 call made by TCRdb goes unchecked. CDR3 size: 16 residues. Germline V lookup: CDR1 SGHRS, CDR2 YFSETQ.